A selection of T cell receptor beta chains follows, all from one sample in a study of cytomegalovirus exposure and HLA in healthy donors. The method was immunoSEQ multiplex PCR; TCRdb's version includes in-frame clones alone and lacks a portion of them. The ten top clones account for roughly 3%, within a sample of roughly 140,000 clones. The sequenced sample consisted of PBMCs. The source is a man aged 35 to 55 in good health and CMV-seronegative. CDR3s include the opening cysteine and the closing phenylalanine or tryptophan. The order of the fields is J gene, D gene, V gene, CDR3 DNA, CDR3 protein. D genes are given only for firm matches.

j_call: TRBJ1-1
d_call: TRBD1
v_call: TRBV29-1
cdr3_nt: TGCAGCGTTCTCCCCGGGACAGGGTCCGAAGCTTTCTTT
cdr3_aa: CSVLPGTGSEAFF

j_call: TRBJ1-3
d_call: TRBD1
v_call: TRBV7-2
cdr3_nt: TGTGCCAGCAGCCTTACAGGGGCTGGAAACACCATATATTTT
cdr3_aa: CASSLTGAGNTIYF

j_call: TRBJ1-6
d_call: TRBD1
v_call: TRBV4-3
cdr3_nt: TGCGCCAGCAGCCAATTAGGACAGGGGGGTTCACCCCTCCACTTT
cdr3_aa: CASSQLGQGGSPLHF

j_call: TRBJ2-7
d_call: NA
v_call: TRBV5-6
cdr3_nt: TGTGCCAGCAGCCCCAAGTCGACTTGGCTCGCACCCTCCTCCTACGAGCAGTACTTC
cdr3_aa: CASSPKSTWLAPSSYEQYF

j_call: TRBJ2-1
d_call: NA
v_call: TRBV19
cdr3_nt: TGTGCCAGCCGAGTCGACAGTTACAATGAGCAGTTCTTC
cdr3_aa: CASRVDSYNEQFF

j_call: TRBJ2-1
d_call: NA
v_call: TRBV6-1
cdr3_nt: TGTGCCAGCAGTGGGGGATGGGGGGATGAGCAGTTCTTC
cdr3_aa: CASSGGWGDEQFF

j_call: TRBJ1-3
d_call: NA
v_call: TRBV7-9
cdr3_nt: TGTGCCAGCAGCTCCAGGGCTGGAAACACCATATATTTT
cdr3_aa: CASSSRAGNTIYF

j_call: TRBJ2-7
d_call: NA
v_call: TRBV5-5
cdr3_nt: TGTGCCAGCAGGATGGACAGATTCTTGGAGCAGTACTTC
cdr3_aa: CASRMDRFLEQYF

j_call: TRBJ1-4
d_call: TRBD1
v_call: TRBV6-5
cdr3_nt: TGTGCCAGCAGTTACTCGCGCAGGGGGCAAAAACTGTTTTTT
cdr3_aa: CASSYSRRGQKLFF

j_call: TRBJ1-2
d_call: TRBD1
v_call: TRBV2
cdr3_nt: TGTGCCAGCAGTGAAGCGCGGGGACCAGGGGGTGGAGGCTACACCTTC
cdr3_aa: CASSEARGPGGGGYTF

j_call: TRBJ1-6
d_call: TRBD1
v_call: TRBV4-1
cdr3_nt: TGCGCCAGCAGCCAATCCGGGACAGGGGGTTTTAATTCACCCCTCCACTTT
cdr3_aa: CASSQSGTGGFNSPLHF

j_call: TRBJ1-3
d_call: TRBD1
v_call: TRBV5-1
cdr3_nt: TGCGCCAGCAGCTCTTCAGGGGGCTCCACTGGAAACACCATATATTTT
cdr3_aa: CASSSSGGSTGNTIYF

j_call: TRBJ2-3
d_call: TRBD1
v_call: TRBV7-3
cdr3_nt: TGTGCCAGCAGCTTACTCCCCGGGACAGGGCTGTTGGATACGCAGTATTTT
cdr3_aa: CASSLLPGTGLLDTQYF

j_call: TRBJ1-2
d_call: TRBD1
v_call: TRBV6-1
cdr3_nt: TGTGCCAGCAGCCTGGGCCGACAGGGGAGGGGCTACACCTTC
cdr3_aa: CASSLGRQGRGYTF

j_call: TRBJ1-1
d_call: NA
v_call: TRBV6-5
cdr3_nt: TGTGCCAGCAGTTACAGTCCCGCAGGTGCGAACACTGAAGCTTTCTTT
cdr3_aa: CASSYSPAGANTEAFF

j_call: TRBJ1-4
d_call: NA
v_call: TRBV10-3
cdr3_nt: TGTGCCACCGGGACACTAACGGCAACTAATGAAAAACTGTTTTTT
cdr3_aa: CATGTLTATNEKLFF

j_call: TRBJ2-1
d_call: NA
v_call: TRBV11-2
cdr3_nt: TGTGCCAGCCGAACGAACAGGGTACGAGTGCAGTTCTTC
cdr3_aa: CASRTNRVRVQFF

j_call: TRBJ2-3
d_call: NA
v_call: TRBV6-1
cdr3_nt: TGTGCCAGCAGTTCGTCACCCACTAGCACAGATACGCAGTATTTT
cdr3_aa: CASSSSPTSTDTQYF

j_call: TRBJ1-2
d_call: TRBD1
v_call: TRBV14
cdr3_nt: TGTGCCAGCAGCTTCGGGACAGGGGGACTAGGTGGCTACACCTTC
cdr3_aa: CASSFGTGGLGGYTF

j_call: TRBJ1-3
d_call: NA
v_call: TRBV6-5
cdr3_nt: TGTGCCAGCAGTTACTCGGTGTTTGAGGGAAACACCATATATTTT
cdr3_aa: CASSYSVFEGNTIYF